The next 10 T cell receptor beta chains were all read from a single sample in a study of blood T cell repertoires in COVID-19. The method was immunoSEQ multiplex PCR; TCRdb's version includes in-frame clones alone and lacks a portion of them. The sample has tens of thousands of clones; about 90% are singletons. The sequenced sample was peripheral blood. The origin of the receptors is a man older than 75 in a cohort sampled during active COVID-19.

The chain combines TRBV30 with TRBJ1-5; 9 bases map to TRBD1. The CDR3 is 15 amino acids. Germline loops: CDR1 GTSNPN, CDR2 SVGIG (reference sequence). Trimming at V came to 0 bases and at J to 7 bases, leaving 7 bases not matched to a gene. In nucleotides, the CDR3 is TGTGCCTGGAGTGTGGAGACAGGGGGAAAGCAGCCCCAGCATTTT. It translates to CAWSVETGGKQPQHF.

This rearrangement joins TRBV5-5 to TRBJ2-3; no firm D call. The CDR3 spans 16 residues. The V and J ends lost 4 bases and 4 bases respectively, with 19 bases between them. Germline lookup yields CDR1 SGHKS and CDR2 YYEKEE (reference sequence). The DNA for the CDR3 is TGTGCCAGCAGCACGGCGGTGTACTCCAGCTCAGATACGCAGTATTTT. Protein: CASSTAVYSSSDTQYF.

The chain has TRBV10-3 and TRBJ2-1, with 10 bases aligning to TRBD2. The length of the CDR3 is 15 residues. V lost 2 bases to trimming and J lost 15 bases; unmatched junction nucleotides: 13. Looked up from germline, CDR1 is ENHRY and CDR2 is SYGVKD. CDR3 in amino acids: CAISEVGGAGGSVFF. CDR3 in DNA: TGTGCCATCAGTGAGGTTGGTGGAGCGGGAGGGTCTGTGTTCTTC.

The rearrangement uses TRBV6-1 and TRBJ2-3, with D possibly being TRBD1 (6 bases). V lost 3 bases and J lost 4, with 14 bases in between. Germline V lookup: CDR1 MNHNS, CDR2 SASEGT. CDR3 length: 15 amino acids. In nucleotides, the CDR3 is TGTGCCAGCAGTGATGTGGGGGCGCAAGCAGATACGCAGTATTTT. Protein sequence: CASSDVGAQADTQYF.

Comments on this clone: The same CDR3 is also encoded by other DNA sequences in this sample. The V call is TRBV19, the J call TRBJ2-3, with a weak D call TRBD1 (5 bases). Germline loops: CDR1 LNHDA, CDR2 SQIVND (reference sequence). Trimming took off 6 bases at V and 0 bases at J, with 10 bases between the two ends. The CDR3 extends over 14 amino acids. CDR3 sequence (DNA): TGTGCCAGTAGGCAAGGGGTTAGCACAGATACGCAGTATTTT. It translates to CASRQGVSTDTQYF. Combining the CDR3 with reference TRBV19 and TRBJ2-3 gives the whole variable domain DGGITQSPKYLFRKEGQNVTLSCEQNLNHDAMYWYRQDPGQGLRLIYYSQIVNDFQKGDIAEGYSVSREKKESFPLTVTSAQKNPTAFYLCASRQGVSTDTQYFGPGTRLTVL.

The chain employs TRBV10-3 and TRBJ2-2, with 7 bases lining up with TRBD2. Germline V gene sequence: CDR1 ENHRY, CDR2 SYGVKD. The CDR3 is 15 amino acids. J lost 2 bases, V lost 4 bases, and 4 bases had no gene match. In DNA, the CDR3 is TGTGCCATCAGTGGTGGGGGGGTTAACACCGGGGAGCTGTTTTTT. As protein: CAISGGGVNTGELFF.

This clone has just one count. A read error is possible here, since a much larger clone lies one base away. The V and J genes are TRBV5-1 and TRBJ1-3; perhaps TRBD1 as D (6 bases). From germline, CDR1 is SGHRS and CDR2 YFSETQ. This CDR3 has 15 amino acids. CDR3 DNA: TGCGCCCGCAGACGGGGGGGCAGCTCTGGAAACACCATATATTTT. As protein: CARRRGGSSGNTIYF. Full variable domain (outside the CDR3, taken from reference TRBV5-1 and TRBJ1-3): KAGVTQTPRYLIKTRGQQVTLSCSPISGHRSVSWYQQTPGQGLQFLFEYFSETQRNKGNFPGRFSGRQFSNSRSEMNVSTLELGDSALYLCARRRGGSSGNTIYFGEGSWLTVV.

CDR3 protein: CASSPVTAGGKETQYF. CDR3 coding DNA: TGTGCCAGCTCACCGGTAACAGCGGGGGGGAAAGAGACCCAGTACTTC. The rearrangement links TRBV18 to TRBJ2-5; 10 bases fit TRBD2. J lost 3 bases, V lost 3 bases, and 7 bases had no gene match. The germline CDR1 and CDR2 sequences are KGHSH and LQKENI. CDR3 length: 16 amino acids.

V usage is TRBV7-2 and J usage is TRBJ2-7, with 10 bases that match TRBD2. Germline V gene data show CDR1 as SGHTA and CDR2 as FQGNSA. V was clipped by 1 base and J by 7 bases; unmatched bases: 1. The CDR3 spans 13 residues. The DNA for the CDR3 is TGTGCCAGCAGCTTAGATAGCGGGAGGGAGCAGTACTTC. Translated: CASSLDSGREQYF. Based on the CDR3 plus reference TRBV7-2 and TRBJ2-7, the full variable domain is GAGVSQSPSNKVTEKGKDVELRCDPISGHTALYWYRQSLGQGLEFLIYFQGNSAPDKSGLPSDRFSAERTGGSVSTLTIQRTQQEDSAVYLCASSLDSGREQYFGPGTRLTVT.

CDR3 bases: TGTGCCTGGAGAGAGGGCAGGGGATGGACTGAAGCTTTCTTT. Residues: CAWREGRGWTEAFF. The rearrangement uses TRBV30 and TRBJ1-1; perhaps TRBD1 as D (6 bases). The CDR3 sequence is 14 residues long. Trimming shortened V by 3 bases and J by 5 bases, and 16 bases separated the two germline ends. Germline V gene sequence: CDR1 GTSNPN, CDR2 SVGIG (reference sequence).